The rows below give T cell receptor beta chains drawn from one sample of a study of blood T cells in healthy people across ages. TCRdb re-called the 5' RACE reads through MiXCR, storing one row per CDR3 protein. The sample contains approximately 730,000 distinct CDR3 sequences, roughly 43% of which appear only once. The sample consisted of blood. Receptors originate from an older woman in good health. The CDR3 runs from the conserved cysteine through the conserved F or W. D genes are given only for firm matches. Only some rows state a clone size, as once, few, many or a class for expanded clones.

once | TRBJ2-1 | . | TRBV7-3 | CASSTTRKKQFF | TGTGCCAGCAGCACGACTAGAAAGAAGCAGTTCTTC
. | TRBJ1-6 | . | TRBV11-1 | CASSPGQDNSPLHF | TGTGCCAGCAGCCCCGGGCAAGATAATTCACCCCTCCACTTT
. | TRBJ2-3 | . | TRBV7-9 | CASSFAHADTQYF | TGTGCCAGCAGCTTCGCCCACGCAGATACGCAGTATTTT
. | TRBJ2-5 | . | TRBV6-5 | CASGGADKNTQYF | TGTGCCAGCGGGGGGGCGGACAAAAACACTCAGTACTTC
. | TRBJ2-1 | . | TRBV3-1 | CASSKGGFGEQFF | TGTGCCAGCAGCAAGGGAGGATTCGGTGAGCAGTTCTTC
few | TRBJ2-1 | . | TRBV15 | CATSRDQGYNEQFF | TGTGCCACCAGCAGAGATCAAGGTTACAATGAGCAGTTCTTC
. | TRBJ2-7 | TRBD1 | TRBV7-2 | CASSLGPGQGETYEQYF | TGTGCCAGCAGCTTAGGCCCGGGACAGGGGGAAACCTACGAGCAGTACTTC
many | TRBJ2-7 | . | TRBV20-1 | CSARDKTSMGEQYF | TGCAGTGCTAGAGACAAGACTTCGATGGGAGAGCAGTACTTC
many | TRBJ1-5 | . | TRBV21-1 | CASRTQGMRGQPQHF | TGTGCCAGCAGGACACAGGGGATGAGAGGTCAGCCCCAGCATTTT
. | TRBJ2-7 | . | TRBV20-1 | CSAGATDYEQYF | TGCAGTGCCGGGGCTACTGACTACGAGCAGTACTTC
. | TRBJ1-3 | TRBD1 | TRBV5-1 | CASSQTGQTSSGNTIYF | TGCGCCAGCAGCCAGACGGGACAGACAAGCTCTGGAAACACCATATATTTT
few | TRBJ2-1 | TRBD2 | TRBV7-9 | CASSGLAGGVDEQFF | TGTGCCAGCAGCGGACTAGCGGGGGGAGTGGATGAGCAGTTCTTC
few | TRBJ2-5 | . | TRBV7-8 | CASSSRTETQYF | TGTGCCAGCAGCTCGCGAACAGAGACCCAGTACTTC
. | TRBJ2-5 | . | TRBV10-3 | CAIKAWESWETQYF | TGTGCCATCAAGGCGTGGGAGTCGTGGGAGACCCAGTACTTC
. | TRBJ1-6 | . | TRBV4-3 | CASSQATGRMVNSPLHF | TGCGCCAGCAGCCAAGCCACCGGGCGGATGGTAAATTCACCCCTCCACTTT
few | TRBJ2-1 | TRBD2 | TRBV4-3 | CASSQEGLAGGHYNEQFF | TGCGCCAGCAGCCAAGAGGGGCTAGCGGGGGGACACTACAATGAGCAGTTCTTC
. | TRBJ2-3 | . | TRBV5-1 | CASGREDPTDTQYF | TGCGCCAGCGGTCGAGAGGATCCCACAGATACGCAGTATTTT
. | TRBJ2-2 | TRBD1 | TRBV5-1 | CASSLNRGHTGELFF | TGCGCCAGCAGCTTGAACAGGGGGCACACCGGGGAGCTGTTTTTT
many | TRBJ2-3 | TRBD2 | TRBV20-1 | CSAKRASGMSTDTQYF | TGCAGTGCCAAAAGAGCTAGCGGGATGAGCACAGATACGCAGTATTTT
few | TRBJ2-3 | . | TRBV12-3/TRBV12-4 | CASDAATVTDTQYF | TGTGCCAGCGATGCAGCTACCGTCACAGATACGCAGTATTTT
. | TRBJ2-7 | . | TRBV7-2 | CARSLGGVRSYEQYF | TGTGCCAGGAGCTTAGGGGGGGTCAGGTCCTACGAGCAGTACTTC
few | TRBJ2-2 | . | TRBV7-7 | CASSSTTGGYPGELFF | TGTGCTAGCAGCTCAACGACAGGAGGGTATCCCGGGGAGCTGTTTTTT
once | TRBJ2-1 | TRBD1 | TRBV7-2 | CASSRGQGANEQFF | TGTGCCAGCAGCCGGGGACAGGGGGCGAATGAGCAGTTCTTC
few | TRBJ2-7 | . | TRBV5-1 | CASSSAGTLSSYEQYF | TGCGCCAGCAGCTCAGCCGGGACGTTGAGCTCCTACGAGCAGTACTTC
. | TRBJ1-1 | . | TRBV28 | CASSGGTTEAFF | TGTGCCAGCAGTGGGGGGACCACTGAAGCTTTCTTT
few | TRBJ2-7 | TRBD1 | TRBV6-5 | CASSPRQGAMDEQYF | TGTGCCAGCAGTCCCAGACAGGGGGCGATGGACGAGCAGTACTTC
. | TRBJ2-5 | TRBD2 | TRBV3-1 | CASSLSSGIGETQYF | TGTGCCAGCAGCCTTTCGAGCGGGATTGGGGAGACCCAGTACTTC
. | TRBJ1-6 | TRBD1 | TRBV18 | CASSPGQGRNSPLHF | TGTGCCAGCTCACCTGGACAGGGGCGTAATTCACCCCTCCACTTT
many | TRBJ2-5 | TRBD1 | TRBV4-1 | CASSQGQGAWETQYF | TGCGCCAGCAGCCAGGGACAGGGGGCGTGGGAGACCCAGTACTTC
. | TRBJ2-3 | . | TRBV20-1 | CSIGVREKGTDTQYF | TGCAGTATAGGGGTACGGGAGAAGGGCACAGATACGCAGTATTTT
few | TRBJ2-3 | . | TRBV2 | CASSSPQRSTDTQYF | TGTGCCAGCAGTTCACCCCAGCGGAGCACAGATACGCAGTATTTT
few | TRBJ2-7 | TRBD2 | TRBV3-1 | CASSQGGGTSVYF | TGTGCCAGCAGCCAAGGGGGTGGGACTAGCGTGTACTTC
few | TRBJ2-3 | . | TRBV6-6 | CASSFIQLSDTQYF | TGTGCCAGCAGTTTTATCCAGCTCTCAGATACGCAGTATTTT
. | TRBJ2-3 | TRBD2 | TRBV7-3 | CASSLNTSGGARTDTQYF | TGTGCCAGCAGCTTAAATACTAGCGGGGGGGCAAGGACAGATACGCAGTATTTT
. | TRBJ2-7 | TRBD2 | TRBV27 | CASSLEAGGSYNEQYF | TGTGCCAGCAGTTTAGAGGCGGGGGGCTCCTACAATGAGCAGTACTTC
once | TRBJ1-4 | TRBD1 | TRBV5-1 | CASSFSTGEIGKLFF | TGCGCCAGCAGCTTTTCGACAGGGGAGATAGGAAAACTGTTTTTT
. | TRBJ2-5 | . | TRBV11-1 | CASSPRIEVTQYF | TGTGCCAGCAGCCCACGTATCGAGGTGACCCAGTACTTC
. | TRBJ1-4 | . | TRBV2 | CASSQAQGNREKLFF | TGTGCCAGCAGCCAAGCACAGGGTAATCGTGAAAAACTGTTTTTT
. | TRBJ2-4 | TRBD2 | TRBV10-3 | CAISGTSGGTKNIQYF | TGTGCCATCAGTGGGACTAGCGGAGGAACCAAAAACATTCAGTACTTC
. | TRBJ2-1 | . | TRBV6-6 | CASTPRLVTDEQFF | TGTGCCAGCACCCCCCGACTAGTCACCGATGAGCAGTTCTTC
once | TRBJ2-3 | . | TRBV7-2 | CASSLVLGSRTDTQYF | TGTGCCAGCAGCTTAGTATTGGGGTCACGGACAGATACGCAGTATTTT
. | TRBJ2-7 | . | TRBV7-2 | CASSLVAQTTYEQYF | TGTGCCAGCAGCTTAGTCGCGCAAACTACCTACGAGCAGTACTTC
. | TRBJ2-5 | TRBD2 | TRBV5-1 | CTSSWGSGGVQETQYF | TGCACCAGCAGCTGGGGAAGCGGGGGTGTACAAGAGACCCAGTACTTC
few | TRBJ1-5 | . | TRBV6-2/TRBV6-3 | CASSYSINQPQHF | TGTGCCAGCAGTTACTCGATAAATCAGCCCCAGCATTTT
few | TRBJ1-5 | TRBD1 | TRBV7-8 | CASSLVGQGGQPQHF | TGTGCCAGCAGCTTAGTCGGACAGGGAGGTCAGCCCCAGCATTTT
. | TRBJ2-7 | . | TRBV6-6 | CASSYKGESYEQYF | TGTGCCAGCAGTTATAAAGGGGAGAGCTACGAGCAGTACTTC
few | TRBJ1-4 | . | TRBV7-2 | CASSLGGTSEKLFF | TGTGCCAGCAGCTTAGGGGGGACAAGTGAAAAACTGTTTTTT
. | TRBJ2-7 | . | TRBV20-1 | CSASGDSPASRTQYF | TGCAGTGCTAGTGGAGACAGTCCTGCTTCAAGAACCCAGTACTTC
many | TRBJ2-7 | TRBD2 | TRBV4-2 | CASSQDLPSGSYEQYF | TGTGCCAGCAGCCAAGATTTACCTAGCGGGAGCTACGAGCAGTACTTC
few | TRBJ2-2 | . | TRBV6-2/TRBV6-3 | CASSFATGELFF | TGTGCCAGCAGTTTTGCCACCGGGGAGCTGTTTTTT
. | TRBJ1-1 | . | TRBV6-4 | CASSDSPGMSAEAFF | TGTGCCAGCAGTGACTCGCCCGGGATGAGCGCTGAAGCTTTCTTT
few | TRBJ2-3 | . | TRBV20-1 | CSHGGPTTDTQYF | TGCAGTCATGGGGGTCCTACCACAGATACGCAGTATTTT
. | TRBJ2-3 | . | TRBV6-5 | CVLGARGTDTQYF | TGTGTCCTGGGGGCCCGAGGCACAGATACGCAGTATTTT
. | TRBJ1-5 | . | TRBV3-1 | CASSQGGGSNQPQHF | TGTGCCAGCAGCCAAGGGGGGGGTAGCAATCAGCCCCAGCATTTT
. | TRBJ2-6 | . | TRBV27 | CASSFNSGTGANVLTF | TGTGCCAGCAGTTTCAATTCAGGAACAGGGGCCAACGTCCTGACTTTC
few | TRBJ1-6 | . | TRBV20-1 | CSARDTPSPLHF | TGCAGTGCTAGAGATACCCCCTCACCCCTCCACTTT
few | TRBJ2-1 | . | TRBV7-2 | CASSSRVVNEQFF | TGTGCCAGCAGCTCTCGGGTAGTCAATGAGCAGTTCTTC